These 13 T cell receptor beta chains share one sample of origin, sequenced in a study of blood T cells in healthy people across ages. PCR was performed a second time for about 7 to 11 cycles using a sample-barcoded 5' primer and a J-beta primer mix. TCRdb called the 5' RACE reads again in MiXCR, with one record for every CDR3 protein. The repertoire has fewer than 2 million distinct CDR3 sequences, around 42% of them found once; the top ten carry 20% to 25%. Sample: blood. The receptors originated from a human donor in good health.

The genes are TRBV13 and TRBJ1-4, with D possibly TRBD1 on 5 matching bases. The V and J ends lost 5 bases and 5 bases respectively, with 15 bases between them. This CDR3 contains 15 residues. CDR1 is PRHDT, CDR2 FYEKMQ, per germline (reference sequence). DNA of the CDR3: TGTGCCAGCAGCCGAAGGGGTAAGGGGAATGAAAAACTGTTTTTT. Amino acid sequence: CASSRRGKGNEKLFF.

DNA of the CDR3: TGTGCCAGCAGCCCAGATCACAGGCGCTCCTATGGCTACACCTTC. This sequence encodes CASSPDHRRSYGYTF. V and J are TRBV7-3 and TRBJ1-2, with a possible D match to TRBD1 (5 bases). Trimming took 5 bases from V and 4 from J, leaving 17 bases between them. This CDR3 comprises 15 residues. Germline CDR1 and CDR2: SGHTA and FQGTGA.

This chain connects TRBV7-6 to TRBJ2-7, with a possible D match to TRBD2 (5 bases). From germline, CDR1 is SGHVS and CDR2 FNYEAQ. V dropped 0 bases and J dropped 6 bases, with 9 bases sitting between them. This CDR3 is 13 amino acids long. The CDR3 region has the DNA TGTGCCAGCAGCTTAGCGGGAGAGGTCGAGCAGTACTTC. It specifies CASSLAGEVEQYF. Using reference TRBV7-6 and TRBJ2-7 for the parts outside the CDR3, the full variable domain is GAGVSQSPRYKVTKRGQDVALRCDPISGHVSLYWYRQALGQGPEFLTYFNYEAQQDKSGLPNDRFSAERPEGSISTLTIQRTEQRDSAMYRCASSLAGEVEQYFGPGTRLTVT.

The chain combines TRBV28 with TRBJ2-1; 8 nucleotides line up with TRBD2. The ends lost 1 base at V and 0 bases at J; junction bases unmatched: 14. CDR1 MDHEN and CDR2 SYDVKM come from the germline V gene. This CDR3 is 20 amino acids long. CDR3 region: CASSLLFGSGGGLSYNEQFF. In DNA form, the CDR3 reads TGTGCCAGCAGTTTATTATTCGGGTCGGGCGGGGGGCTCTCCTACAATGAGCAGTTCTTC.

This chain connects TRBV11-3 to TRBJ2-5, with a weak D call TRBD1 (6 bases). This CDR3 region has 14 residues. In germline, CDR1 is SGHNT, CDR2 YENEEA. Trimming pared 3 bases from V and 2 bases from J, leaving 10 bases between. The CDR3 protein is CASSFSGVQETQYF. The CDR3 nucleotides read TGTGCCAGCAGCTTTTCAGGGGTTCAAGAGACCCAGTACTTC.

This clonotype was seen a few times. V is TRBV20-1 and J is TRBJ2-4; no clear D. V lost 4 bases to trimming and J lost 13 bases, with 14 bases between them. Germline CDR1 and CDR2: DFQATT and SNEGSKA (reference sequence). There are 11 residues in the CDR3. In DNA, the CDR3 is TGCAGTGCTAACTATTTGGATGAGCAGTACTTC. Encoded protein: CSANYLDEQYF.

Points on this clonotype: A read error may explain this, as a much larger clone is one base away. The rearrangement links TRBV6-2 or TRBV6-3 to TRBJ2-1, with TRBD2 matching 10 bases. This CDR3 spans 14 amino acids. The ends lost 6 bases at V and 6 bases at J; junction bases unmatched: 5. Germline CDR1 and CDR2: MNHEY and SVGEGT. CDR3 nucleotides: TGTGCCAGCAGGTCCCTAGCGGGGGTCAATGAGCAGTTCTTC. The encoded protein is CASRSLAGVNEQFF.

The rearrangement uses TRBV28 and TRBJ2-5; possibly TRBD2 for D (5 bases). From germline, CDR1 is MDHEN and CDR2 SYDVKM. The V end was cut by 7 bases, the J end by 5 bases, with 23 bases between. This CDR3 has 16 amino acids. CDR3 sequence: CASTLPRLAGGETQYF. In DNA, the CDR3 is TGTGCCAGCACCTTACCCAGGCTAGCTGGCGGGGAGACCCAGTACTTC.

The chain employs TRBV7-2 and TRBJ2-5; tentative D call: TRBD2 (5 bases). Trimming stripped 2 bases from V and 5 bases from J, with 12 bases between. The CDR3 runs to 14 residues. Germline V gives CDR1 SGHTA, CDR2 FQGNSA. CDR3 bases: TGTGCCAGCAGCTTAAGTACGGGGTTGGAGACCCAGTACTTC. It specifies CASSLSTGLETQYF.

This clonotype occurred a few times. The rearrangement joins TRBV4-3 to TRBJ1-2; 7 nucleotides line up with TRBD1. The CDR3 is 15 residues long. CDR1 LGHNA and CDR2 YSLEER come from the germline V gene. The J segment lost 2 bases and the V segment lost 0 bases, leaving 3 bases of the junction unmatched. CDR3: CASSQDKGANYGYTF. The CDR3 coding sequence is TGCGCCAGCAGCCAAGATAAGGGGGCCAACTATGGCTACACCTTC.

The chain employs TRBV20-1 and TRBJ1-2; perhaps TRBD1 as D (5 bases). CDR1 DFQATT and CDR2 SNEGSKA come from the germline V gene (reference sequence). The V end was cut by 0 bases, the J end by 5 bases, with 16 bases between. This CDR3 has 15 amino acids. This CDR3 reads CSARDRGRVSYGYTF. CDR3 nucleotide sequence: TGCAGTGCTAGAGATAGGGGAAGGGTATCGTATGGCTACACCTTC.

The rearrangement joins TRBV25-1 to TRBJ2-3; D possibly corresponds to TRBD2 (5 bases). The CDR3 sequence is 14 residues long. Trimming left V 3 bases short and J 6 bases short, with 13 bases between. Looked up from germline, CDR1 is MGHDK and CDR2 is SYGVNS. DNA of the CDR3: TGTGCCAGCAGTGATGGGAGCCCACATGATACGCAGTATTTT. Translated, it gives CASSDGSPHDTQYF.

This clonotype was seen a handful of times. J is TRBJ2-1 and V is TRBV20-1; no definite D call. The CDR3 has 12 amino acids. Trimming shortened V by 4 bases and J by 0 bases, and 4 bases separated the two germline ends. Germline V gives CDR1 DFQATT, CDR2 SNEGSKA (reference sequence). The CDR3 DNA is TGCAGTGCTATATTCTCCTACAATGAGCAGTTCTTC. Translation gives CSAIFSYNEQFF.